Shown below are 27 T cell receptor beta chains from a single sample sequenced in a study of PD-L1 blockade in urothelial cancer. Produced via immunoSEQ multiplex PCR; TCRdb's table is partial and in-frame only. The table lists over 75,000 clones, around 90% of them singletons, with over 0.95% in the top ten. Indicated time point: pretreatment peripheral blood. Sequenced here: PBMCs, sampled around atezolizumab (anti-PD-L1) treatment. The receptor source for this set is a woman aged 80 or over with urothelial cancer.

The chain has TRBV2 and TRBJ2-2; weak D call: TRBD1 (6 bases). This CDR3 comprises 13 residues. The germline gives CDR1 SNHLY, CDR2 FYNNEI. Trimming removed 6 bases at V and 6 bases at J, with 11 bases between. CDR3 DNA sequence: TGTGCCAGCAGCAGTTCAGGGGCCGGGGAGCTGTTTTTT. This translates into CASSSSGAGELFF.

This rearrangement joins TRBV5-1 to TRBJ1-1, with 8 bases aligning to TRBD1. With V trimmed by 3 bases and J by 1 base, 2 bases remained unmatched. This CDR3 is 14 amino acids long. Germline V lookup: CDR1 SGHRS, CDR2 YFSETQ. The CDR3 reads CASSSDRGNTEAFF. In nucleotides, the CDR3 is TGCGCCAGCAGCTCCGACAGGGGGAACACTGAAGCTTTCTTT.

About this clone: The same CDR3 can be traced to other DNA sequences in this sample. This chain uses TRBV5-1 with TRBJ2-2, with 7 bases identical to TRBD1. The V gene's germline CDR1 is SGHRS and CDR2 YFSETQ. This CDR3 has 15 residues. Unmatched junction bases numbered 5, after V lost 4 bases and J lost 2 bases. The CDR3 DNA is TGCGCCAGCAGCCCGAGGACAGGCAACACCGGGGAGCTGTTTTTT. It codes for CASSPRTGNTGELFF.

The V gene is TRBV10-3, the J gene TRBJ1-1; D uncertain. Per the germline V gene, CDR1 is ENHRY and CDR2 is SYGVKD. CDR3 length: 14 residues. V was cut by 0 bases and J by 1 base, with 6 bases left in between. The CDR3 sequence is CAISESVANTEAFF. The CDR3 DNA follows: TGTGCCATCAGTGAGTCGGTAGCGAACACTGAAGCTTTCTTT.

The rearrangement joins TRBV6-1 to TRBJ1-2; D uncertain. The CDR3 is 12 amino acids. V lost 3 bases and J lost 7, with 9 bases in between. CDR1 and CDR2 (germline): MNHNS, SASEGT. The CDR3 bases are TGTGCCAGCAGTGACATTATCGGTGGCTACACCTTC. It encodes CASSDIIGGYTF.

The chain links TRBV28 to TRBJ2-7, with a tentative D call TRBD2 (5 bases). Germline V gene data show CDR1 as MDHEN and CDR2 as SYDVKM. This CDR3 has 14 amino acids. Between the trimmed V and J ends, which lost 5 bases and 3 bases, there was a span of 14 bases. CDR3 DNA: TGTGCCAGCAGTCTTGGTTTCGCGGGCTACGAGCAGTACTTC. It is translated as CASSLGFAGYEQYF.

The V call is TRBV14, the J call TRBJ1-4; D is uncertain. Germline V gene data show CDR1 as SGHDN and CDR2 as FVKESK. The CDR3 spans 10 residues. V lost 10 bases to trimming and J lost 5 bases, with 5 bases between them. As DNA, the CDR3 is TGTGCCACCTCGAATGAAAAACTGTTTTTT. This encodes CATSNEKLFF.

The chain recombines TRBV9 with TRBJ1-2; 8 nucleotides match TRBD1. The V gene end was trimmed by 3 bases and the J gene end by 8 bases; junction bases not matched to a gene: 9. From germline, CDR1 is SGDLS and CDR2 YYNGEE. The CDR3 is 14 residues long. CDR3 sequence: CASSAQTGAQGYTF. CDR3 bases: TGTGCCAGCAGCGCCCAGACAGGGGCTCAGGGCTACACCTTC.

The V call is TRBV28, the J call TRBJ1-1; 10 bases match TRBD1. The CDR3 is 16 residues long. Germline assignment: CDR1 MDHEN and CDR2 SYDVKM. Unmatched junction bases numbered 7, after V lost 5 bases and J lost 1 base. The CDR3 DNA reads TGTGCCAGCAGTGACAGGGGGCTAACAACGAACACTGAAGCTTTCTTT. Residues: CASSDRGLTTNTEAFF. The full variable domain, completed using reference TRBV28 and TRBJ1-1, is DVKVTQSSRYLVKRTGEKVFLECVQDMDHENMFWYRQDPGLGLRLIYFSYDVKMKEKGDIPEGYSVSREKKERFSLILESASTNQTSMYLCASSDRGLTTNTEAFFGQGTRLTVV.

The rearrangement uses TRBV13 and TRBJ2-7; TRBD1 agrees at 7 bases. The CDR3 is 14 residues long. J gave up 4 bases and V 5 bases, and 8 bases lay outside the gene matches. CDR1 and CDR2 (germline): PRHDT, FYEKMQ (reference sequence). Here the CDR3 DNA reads TGTGCCAGCAGCCCCCGGGACAGTTTATACGAGCAGTACTTC. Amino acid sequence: CASSPRDSLYEQYF.

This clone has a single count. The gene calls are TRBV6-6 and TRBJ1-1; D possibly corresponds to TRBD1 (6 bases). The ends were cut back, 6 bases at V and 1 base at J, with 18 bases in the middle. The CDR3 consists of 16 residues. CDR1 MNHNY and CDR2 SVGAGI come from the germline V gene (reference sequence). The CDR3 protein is CASSDRTRGWNTEAFF. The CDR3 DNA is TGTGCCAGCAGCGATCGGACCAGGGGATGGAACACTGAAGCTTTCTTT.

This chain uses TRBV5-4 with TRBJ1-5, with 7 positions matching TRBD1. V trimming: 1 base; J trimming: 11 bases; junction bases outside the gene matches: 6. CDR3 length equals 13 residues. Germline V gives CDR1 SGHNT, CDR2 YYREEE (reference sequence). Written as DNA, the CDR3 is TGTGCCAGCAGCTTGAAGGGGGCTGAGGCCCAGCATTTT. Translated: CASSLKGAEAQHF.

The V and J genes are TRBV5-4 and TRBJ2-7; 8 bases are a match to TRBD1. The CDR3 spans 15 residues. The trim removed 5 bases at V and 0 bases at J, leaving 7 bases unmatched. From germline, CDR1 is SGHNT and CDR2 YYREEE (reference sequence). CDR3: CASSSGGSYSYEQYF. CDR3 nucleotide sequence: TGTGCCAGCAGTTCAGGGGGCTCCTACTCCTACGAGCAGTACTTC.

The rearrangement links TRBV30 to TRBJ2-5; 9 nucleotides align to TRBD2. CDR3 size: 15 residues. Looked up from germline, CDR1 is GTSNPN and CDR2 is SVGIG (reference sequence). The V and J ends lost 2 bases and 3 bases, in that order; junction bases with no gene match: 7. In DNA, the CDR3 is TGTGCCTGGAGTAGGGGCGCTAGCGGGAAAGAGACCCAGTACTTC. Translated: CAWSRGASGKETQYF. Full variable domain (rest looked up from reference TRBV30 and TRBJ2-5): SQTIHQWPATLVQPVGSPLSLECTVEGTSNPNLYWYRQAAGRGLQLLFYSVGIGQISSEVPQNLSASRPQDRQFILSSKKLLLSDSGFYLCAWSRGASGKETQYFGPGTRLLVL.

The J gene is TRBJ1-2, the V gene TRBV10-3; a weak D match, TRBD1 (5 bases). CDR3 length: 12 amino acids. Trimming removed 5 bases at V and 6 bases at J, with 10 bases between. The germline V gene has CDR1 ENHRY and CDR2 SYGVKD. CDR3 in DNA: TGTGCCATCAGTCGGGGGGACGATGGCTACACCTTC. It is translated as CAISRGDDGYTF.

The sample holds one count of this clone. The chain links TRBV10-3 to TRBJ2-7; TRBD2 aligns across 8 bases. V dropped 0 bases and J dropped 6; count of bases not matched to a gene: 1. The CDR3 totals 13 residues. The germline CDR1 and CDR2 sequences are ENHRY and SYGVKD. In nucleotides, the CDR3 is TGTGCCATCAGTGAGTCACGGGGGGGCGAGCAGTACTTC. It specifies CAISESRGGEQYF.

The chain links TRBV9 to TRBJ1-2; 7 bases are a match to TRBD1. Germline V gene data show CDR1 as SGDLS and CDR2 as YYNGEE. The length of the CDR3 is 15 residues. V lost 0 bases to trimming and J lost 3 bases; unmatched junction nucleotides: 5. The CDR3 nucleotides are TGTGCCAGCAGCGTAGTCCCAGGGACAGACTATGGCTACACCTTC. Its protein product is CASSVVPGTDYGYTF.

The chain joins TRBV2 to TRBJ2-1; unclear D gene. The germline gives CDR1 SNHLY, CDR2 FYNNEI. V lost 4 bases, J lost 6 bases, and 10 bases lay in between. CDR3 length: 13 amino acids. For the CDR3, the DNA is TGTGCCAGCAGTGCTCTGTCGTCCAATGAGCAGTTCTTC. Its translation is CASSALSSNEQFF.

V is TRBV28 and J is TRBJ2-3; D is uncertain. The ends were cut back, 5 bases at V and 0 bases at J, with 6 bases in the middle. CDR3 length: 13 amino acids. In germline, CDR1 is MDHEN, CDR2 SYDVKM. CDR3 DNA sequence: TGTGCCAGCAGTAGCCCTAGCACAGATACGCAGTATTTT. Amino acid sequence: CASSSPSTDTQYF.

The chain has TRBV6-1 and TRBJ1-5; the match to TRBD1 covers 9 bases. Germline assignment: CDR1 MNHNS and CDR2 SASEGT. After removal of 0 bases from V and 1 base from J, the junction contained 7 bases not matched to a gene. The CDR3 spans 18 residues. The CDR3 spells CASSEALPGQGSNQPQHF. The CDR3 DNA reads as TGTGCCAGCAGTGAAGCGCTTCCAGGACAGGGGAGCAATCAGCCCCAGCATTTT.

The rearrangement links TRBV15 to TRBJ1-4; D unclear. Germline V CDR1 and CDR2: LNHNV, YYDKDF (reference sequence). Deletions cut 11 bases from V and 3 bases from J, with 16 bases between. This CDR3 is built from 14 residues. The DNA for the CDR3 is TGTGCCGCCTCCAACTTTCCGGCTAATGAAAAACTGTTTTTT. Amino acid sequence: CAASNFPANEKLFF. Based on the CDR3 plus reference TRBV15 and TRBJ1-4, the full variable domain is DAMVIQNPRYQVTQFGKPVTLSCSQTLNHNVMYWYQQKSSQAPKLLFHYYDKDFNNEADTPDNFQSRRPNTSFCFLDIRSPGLGDTAMYLCAASNFPANEKLFFGSGTQLSVL.

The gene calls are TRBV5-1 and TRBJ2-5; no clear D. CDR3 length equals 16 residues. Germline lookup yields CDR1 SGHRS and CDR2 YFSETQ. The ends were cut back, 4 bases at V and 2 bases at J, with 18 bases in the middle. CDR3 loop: CASSLLPRAPQETQYF. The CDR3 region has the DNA TGCGCCAGCAGCCTCCTCCCTCGCGCCCCGCAAGAGACCCAGTACTTC.

The CDR3 here is CASSNGTSGSYEQYF. The DNA of the CDR3 is TGTGCCAGCAGCAATGGGACTAGCGGATCCTACGAGCAGTACTTC. The chain uses TRBV7-7 and TRBJ2-7; 11 nucleotides align to TRBD2. J gave up 1 base and V 5 bases, and 4 bases lay outside the gene matches. From germline, CDR1 is SSHAT and CDR2 FNYEAQ (reference sequence). The CDR3 sequence is 15 residues long.

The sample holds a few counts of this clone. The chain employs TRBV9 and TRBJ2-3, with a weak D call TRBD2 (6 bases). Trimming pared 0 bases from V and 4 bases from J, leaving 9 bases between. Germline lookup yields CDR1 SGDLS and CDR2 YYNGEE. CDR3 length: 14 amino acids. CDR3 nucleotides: TGTGCCAGCAGCGTAGGTACGGGAGCAGATACGCAGTATTTT. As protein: CASSVGTGADTQYF.

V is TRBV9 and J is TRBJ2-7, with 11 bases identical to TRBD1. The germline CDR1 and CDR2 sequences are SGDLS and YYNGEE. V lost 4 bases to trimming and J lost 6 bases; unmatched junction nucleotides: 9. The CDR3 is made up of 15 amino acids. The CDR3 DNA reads TGTGCCAGCAGCTCCAGAGCGGGACAGGGGGGCGAGCAGTACTTC. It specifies CASSSRAGQGGEQYF.

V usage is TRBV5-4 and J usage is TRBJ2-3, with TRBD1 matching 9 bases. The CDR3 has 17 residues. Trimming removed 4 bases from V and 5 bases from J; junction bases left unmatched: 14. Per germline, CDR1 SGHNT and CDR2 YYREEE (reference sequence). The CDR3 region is CASSHGTGGETGDTQYF. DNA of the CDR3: TGTGCCAGCAGCCACGGCACAGGGGGCGAGACGGGAGATACGCAGTATTTT.

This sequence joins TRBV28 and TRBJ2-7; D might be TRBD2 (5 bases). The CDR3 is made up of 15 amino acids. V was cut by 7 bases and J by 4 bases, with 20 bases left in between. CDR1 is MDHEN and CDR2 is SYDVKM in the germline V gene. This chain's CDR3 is CASTNPRGSRYEQYF. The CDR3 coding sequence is TGTGCCAGCACCAATCCACGGGGTTCCCGGTACGAGCAGTACTTC.